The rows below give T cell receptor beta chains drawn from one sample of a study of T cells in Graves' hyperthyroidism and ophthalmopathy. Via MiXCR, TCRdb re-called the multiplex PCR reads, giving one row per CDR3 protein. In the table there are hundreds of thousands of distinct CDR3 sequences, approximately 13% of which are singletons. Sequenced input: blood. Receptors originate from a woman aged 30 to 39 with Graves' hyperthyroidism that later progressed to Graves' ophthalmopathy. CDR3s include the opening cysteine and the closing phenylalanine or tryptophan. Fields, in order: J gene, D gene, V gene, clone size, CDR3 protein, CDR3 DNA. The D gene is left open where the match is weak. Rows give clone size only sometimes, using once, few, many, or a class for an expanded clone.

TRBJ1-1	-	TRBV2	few	CAGQGVGSGAFF	TGTGCCGGCCAAGGGGTTGGTAGTGGAGCTTTCTTT
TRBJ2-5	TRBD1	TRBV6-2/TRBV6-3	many	CASSYGDRGWGETQYF	TGTGCCAGCAGTTACGGGGACAGGGGGTGGGGTGAGACCCAGTACTTC
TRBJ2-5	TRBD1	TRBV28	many	CASSSPGQAFQETQYF	TGTGCCAGCAGTTCCCCCGGACAGGCTTTTCAAGAGACCCAGTACTTC
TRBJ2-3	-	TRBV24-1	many	CATSDLPGLDTQYF	TGTGCCACCAGTGATTTACCGGGTTTGGATACGCAGTATTTT
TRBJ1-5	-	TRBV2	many	CASTRDRNSNQPQHF	TGTGCCAGCACCAGAGACAGGAATAGCAATCAGCCCCAGCATTTT
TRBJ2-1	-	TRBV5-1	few	CASSLVGFEQFF	TGCGCCAGCAGCTTGGTAGGTTTTGAGCAGTTCTTC
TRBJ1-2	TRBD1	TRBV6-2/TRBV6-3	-	CASSSPGARGVLGYTF	TGTGCCAGCAGTTCTCCGGGTGCCAGGGGGGTCCTTGGCTACACCTTC
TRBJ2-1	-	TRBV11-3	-	CASSNPRDGWGEQFF	TGTGCCAGCAGCAATCCCCGGGACGGATGGGGTGAGCAGTTCTTC
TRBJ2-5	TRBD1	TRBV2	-	CASSATGAEETQYF	TGTGCCAGCAGTGCGACAGGGGCGGAGGAGACCCAGTACTTC
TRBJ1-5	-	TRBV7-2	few	CASSYSRVTNQPQHF	TGTGCCAGCAGCTACAGCAGGGTTACCAATCAGCCCCAGCATTTT
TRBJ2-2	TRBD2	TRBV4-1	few	CASSQTSGLAGELFF	TGCGCCAGCAGCCAGACTAGCGGATTGGCCGGGGAGCTGTTTTTT
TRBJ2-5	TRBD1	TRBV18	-	CASSPLGTGEETQYF	TGTGCCAGCTCACCACTGGGGACAGGGGAAGAGACCCAGTACTTC
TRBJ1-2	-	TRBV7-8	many	CASSLMLVGSYGYTF	TGTGCCAGCAGCTTAATGTTAGTCGGGTCCTATGGCTACACCTTC
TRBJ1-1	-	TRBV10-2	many	CAGAHSDSNTEAFF	TGCGCCGGAGCACACAGCGACTCGAACACTGAAGCTTTCTTT
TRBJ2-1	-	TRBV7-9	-	CASSSPSGREQFF	TGTGCCAGCAGCTCCCCCAGCGGGCGCGAGCAGTTCTTC
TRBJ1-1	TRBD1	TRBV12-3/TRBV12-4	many	CASSPQGADTEAFF	TGTGCCAGCAGTCCCCAGGGGGCTGACACTGAAGCTTTCTTT
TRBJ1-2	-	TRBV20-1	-	CSASSGTFNYGYTF	TGCAGTGCTAGTTCCGGAACCTTTAACTATGGCTACACCTTC
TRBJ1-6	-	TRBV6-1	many	CASSSPSGNSPLHF	TGTGCCAGCAGTTCCCCTTCGGGAAATTCACCCCTCCACTTT
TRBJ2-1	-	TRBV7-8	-	CASSLGGGLLYNEQFF	TGTGCCAGCAGCTTAGGGGGGGGGCTACTATACAATGAGCAGTTCTTC
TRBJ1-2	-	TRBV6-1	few	CASSEGGRAYGYTF	TGTGCCAGCAGTGAAGGGGGACGTGCCTATGGCTACACCTTC
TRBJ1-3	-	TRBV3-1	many	CASSQAVRRSGNTIYF	TGTGCCAGCAGCCAAGCGGTGAGGCGCTCTGGAAACACCATATATTTT
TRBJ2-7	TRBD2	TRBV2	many	CASSRRTGRGYEQYF	TGTGCCAGCAGTCGAAGGACGGGGAGGGGTTACGAGCAGTACTTC
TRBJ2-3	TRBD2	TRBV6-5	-	CASSYPGLEGTQYF	TGTGCCAGCAGTTACCCCGGACTAGAGGGTACGCAGTATTTT
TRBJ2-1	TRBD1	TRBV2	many	CASSEVGTGRNEQFF	TGTGCCAGCAGTGAAGTGGGGACAGGGCGCAATGAGCAGTTCTTC
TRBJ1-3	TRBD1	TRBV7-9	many	CASSTMGTANSGNTIYF	TGTGCCAGCAGCACCATGGGGACAGCTAACTCTGGAAACACCATATATTTT
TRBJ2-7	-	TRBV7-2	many	CASSLRQNLGEQYF	TGTGCCAGCAGCTTACGCCAGAACTTGGGCGAGCAGTACTTC
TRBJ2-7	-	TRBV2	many	CASSEVQTKTYEQYF	TGTGCCAGCAGCGAGGTGCAGACAAAGACCTACGAGCAGTACTTC
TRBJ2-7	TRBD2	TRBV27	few	CASSQLAGGSYYEQYF	TGTGCCAGCAGCCAACTAGCGGGAGGCTCCTACTACGAGCAGTACTTC
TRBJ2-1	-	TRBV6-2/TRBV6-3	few	CASSYKGVPPFLVALDEQFF	TGTGCCAGCAGTTACAAAGGAGTTCCGCCATTTTTGGTAGCCCTCGATGAGCAGTTCTTC
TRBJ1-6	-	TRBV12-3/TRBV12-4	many	CASSFMNSPLHF	TGTGCCAGCAGTTTTATGAATTCACCCCTCCACTTT
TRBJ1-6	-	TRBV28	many	CASTPKGSRSYNSPLHF	TGTGCCAGCACCCCAAAGGGGAGCCGCTCCTATAATTCACCCCTCCACTTT
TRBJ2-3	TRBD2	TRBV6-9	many	CASSCSGATSTDTQYF	TGTGCCAGCAGTTGTAGCGGGGCAACGAGCACAGATACGCAGTATTTT
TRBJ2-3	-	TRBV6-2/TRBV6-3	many	CASRDQGGDTQYF	TGTGCCAGCAGGGACCAGGGAGGAGATACGCAGTATTTT
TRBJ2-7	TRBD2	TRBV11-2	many	CASSSRTSDSYEQYF	TGTGCCAGCAGCTCGCGGACTAGCGACTCCTACGAGCAGTACTTC
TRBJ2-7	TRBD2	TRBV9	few	CASSPWTSAPQRYYEQYF	TGTGCCAGCAGCCCCTGGACTAGCGCTCCACAAAGGTACTACGAGCAGTACTTC
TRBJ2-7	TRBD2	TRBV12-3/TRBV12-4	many	CASSFGLAGIDEQYF	TGTGCCAGCAGTTTCGGACTAGCGGGAATCGACGAGCAGTACTTC